This T cell receptor (beta chain) comes out of a study of OX40 agonist ivuxolimab in advanced cancers. Background for the entire study: Ivuxolimab, which targeted the costimulatory receptor OX40 (CD134), was an agonistic, fully human IgG2 monoclonal antibody. Intravenous ivuxolimab was administered to patients every 2 weeks at six dose levels: 0.01, 0.1, 0.3, 1.5, 3 and 10 mg/kg. Of the roughly 51 patients in dose escalation, some 19 had hepatocellular carcinoma, some 15 had melanoma, 9 had renal cell carcinoma and 9 had head and neck cancer. In the dose-escalation cohort, 70% to 85% of patients were male, and the mean age was 60 years with a range of roughly 23 to 90. Patients were allowed to have had prior anti-PD-1, anti-PD-L1 or anti-CTLA-4 therapy, and around 40% of the dose-escalation patients had previously received checkpoint inhibitors. Partial responses occurred in three dose-escalation patients, of whom one had hepatocellular carcinoma and two had cutaneous melanoma. Peripheral TCRbeta sequencing was intended to test whether TCR sequence diversity was altered and clonal T-cell expansion was caused by ivuxolimab. The paper covers the monotherapy dose-escalation part of the phase I ivuxolimab trial, which included N ≈ 57 patients.

Genomic DNA was isolated from the sorted cells so that the TCRbeta CDR3 region could be sequenced. The immunoSEQ Assay was used to sequence the TCRbeta CDR3 regions. Drawn from immuneACCESS, this table holds only the in-frame rearrangements with V and J called that TCRdb kept. Clones are partly lost; checked studies trace under half to an unresolved V gene and leave the rest unexplained. The sample table holds about 100,000 clones, of which over 75% were seen once. The ten largest clones capture approximately 0.34% of the sample. V is trimmed back by 5 bases and J by 1 base, and the junction contains 4 bases that no gene match accounts for. The CDR3 spans 14 residues, from the cysteine through the phenylalanine. Kept here is only the CDR3 DNA, which spans 42 bases and is read in frame from base 1. The germline V gene encodes CDR1 SGHAT and CDR2 FQNNGV. Summary of the overall study and its limitations: Which antigens the clonally expanded peripheral T cells were specific for was not determined. At doses of 0.1 to 3.0 mg/kg, clonal expansion of both CD4+ and CD8+ T cells in blood was seen between baseline and week 6. In the 0.1-3.0 mg/kg groups, partial responders were among the patients with the lowest normalized peripheral clonal expansion, particularly in CD8+ T cells. On average, CD8+ T cells showed more expanded clones than CD4+ T cells after ivuxolimab. Low levels of normalized T-cell clonal expansion were also seen in some nonresponding patients.

Patients with a history of autoimmune disease or receiving systemic immunosuppression were excluded from the trial. Peripheral blood for TCR sequencing was collected from all dose cohorts at baseline, on cycle 4 day 1, and on cycle 7 day 1. Samples were obtained from an open-label, multicenter, first-in-human phase I dose-escalation trial of ivuxolimab. Adults with locally advanced or metastatic melanoma, renal cell carcinoma, hepatocellular carcinoma or head and neck squamous cell carcinoma were enrolled in the trial. Before TCR sequencing, CD4+ T cells and CD8+ T cells were sorted from peripheral blood as separate populations. Notes on this clone: Its antigen specificity is not known. No much larger clone is present one base from it, and per-base qualities are unavailable.

The chain links TRBV11-2 with TRBJ2-5, with 7 bases in between that match TRBD1. The sequence was collected from an adult with an advanced solid tumor such as melanoma, head and neck, liver or kidney cancer. The sequencing used CD4+ or CD8+ T cells sorted from blood, collected in a trial of the OX40 agonist ivuxolimab. The DNA is as follows: TGTGCCAGCAGCGGAACAGGGGTCCAAGAGACCCAGTACTTC. The encoded protein is CASSGTGVQETQYF.